The 17 T cell receptor beta chains presented below share a single source sample, sequenced in a study of OX40 agonist ivuxolimab in advanced cancers. TCRdb keeps only in-frame clones here, not all; method: immunoSEQ multiplex PCR. In the table there are around 40,000 clones, roughly 82% of which are singletons. Sequenced here: CD4+ or CD8+ T cells sorted from blood, sampled in a trial of the OX40 agonist ivuxolimab. The receptors derive from an adult with an advanced solid tumor such as melanoma, head and neck, liver or kidney cancer.

This clone has only one observation. This chain links TRBV7-9 with TRBJ1-1; the match to TRBD1 covers 10 bases. J was trimmed by 6 bases and V by 3 bases; bases with no gene match: 7. Germline V gene lookup returns CDR1 SEHNR and CDR2 FQNEAQ (reference sequence). This CDR3 region has 15 residues. DNA of the CDR3: TGTGCCAGCAGCTTGGGACAGGGGAGCCGATCTGAAGCTTTCTTT. Translated, it gives CASSLGQGSRSEAFF.

The V gene is TRBV6-1, the J gene TRBJ2-7; unclear D gene. V lost 1 base and J lost 4, with 8 bases in between. The CDR3 length is 13 residues. The germline V gene has CDR1 MNHNS and CDR2 SASEGT. CDR3 sequence (DNA): TGTGCCAGCAGTGAAGACAGCTATTACGAGCAGTACTTC. Translating it yields CASSEDSYYEQYF.

The chain uses TRBV19 and TRBJ2-3; 8 positions match TRBD2. The V and J ends lost 4 bases and 2 bases, in that order; junction bases with no gene match: 8. The V gene's germline CDR1 is LNHDA and CDR2 SQIVND (reference sequence). CDR3 length: 16 residues. CDR3 residues: CASSTVIAGPTDTQYF. DNA for the CDR3: TGTGCCAGTAGTACAGTAATAGCGGGACCCACAGATACGCAGTATTTT.

This chain uses TRBV7-9 with TRBJ1-1, with 9 bases lining up with TRBD1. This CDR3 spans 15 amino acids. CDR1 SEHNR and CDR2 FQNEAQ come from the germline V gene (reference sequence). Trimming cost V 5 bases and J 1 base; bases outside gene matches: 5. CDR3 loop: CASSADRGENTEAFF. CDR3 nucleotides: TGTGCCAGCAGCGCCGACAGGGGGGAGAACACTGAAGCTTTCTTT.

This clone was counted between two and nine times. The V call is TRBV5-1, the J call TRBJ2-1; D perhaps matches TRBD1 (5 bases). The V end lost 0 bases, the J end lost 2 bases, and 6 bases lay between the germline ends. This CDR3 region has 14 residues. Germline V lookup: CDR1 SGHRS, CDR2 YFSETQ. The CDR3 here is CASSLETAYNEQFF. In nucleotides, the CDR3 is TGCGCCAGCAGCTTGGAGACAGCCTACAATGAGCAGTTCTTC.

This clone was seen only a few times. The CDR3 spells CASGRSGNSYEQFF. In DNA, the CDR3 is TGTGCTAGTGGTAGAAGCGGGAACAGCTATGAGCAGTTCTTC. The J gene is TRBJ2-1, the V gene TRBV12-5, with 7 bases aligning to TRBD2. The CDR3 runs 14 residues. Trimming removed 5 bases from V and 8 bases from J; junction bases left unmatched: 9. Looked up from germline, CDR1 is LGHNT and CDR2 is FRNRAP.

As DNA, the CDR3 is TGTGCCAGCAGCTTGGCCGCCCAGGGGGCCGGTGAGCAGTTCTTC. Protein product: CASSLAAQGAGEQFF. The rearrangement links TRBV5-6 to TRBJ2-1; 8 positions agree with TRBD1. J was trimmed by 9 bases and V by 0 bases; bases with no gene match: 8. This CDR3 region has 15 residues. The V gene's germline CDR1 is SGHDT and CDR2 YYEEEE.

The chain employs TRBV19 and TRBJ2-1; D possibly matches TRBD1 or TRBD2 (7 bases each). Trimming removed 7 bases at V and 4 bases at J, with 23 bases between. This CDR3 spans 17 amino acids. Per the germline V gene, CDR1 is LNHDA and CDR2 is SQIVND (reference sequence). The CDR3 protein is CASTLMGRDRDYNEQFF. In nucleotides, the CDR3 is TGTGCCAGTACCCTGATGGGGAGGGACAGAGATTACAATGAGCAGTTCTTC.

V is TRBV7-6 and J is TRBJ1-1, with no clear D. V dropped 5 bases and J dropped 1 base, with 14 bases sitting between them. CDR3 length equals 15 residues. Germline V lookup: CDR1 SGHVS, CDR2 FNYEAQ. The CDR3 loop reads CASSPLRTRNTEAFF. For the CDR3, the DNA is TGTGCCAGCAGCCCTCTAAGGACCAGGAACACTGAAGCTTTCTTT.

The chain has TRBV30 and TRBJ1-3, with a weak D call TRBD1 (5 bases). Germline V gene lookup returns CDR1 GTSNPN and CDR2 SVGIG (reference sequence). The CDR3 is made up of 14 amino acids. V lost 0 bases to trimming and J lost 5 bases, with 11 bases between them. CDR3 loop: CAWSVQGSRNTIYF. Written as DNA, the CDR3 is TGTGCCTGGAGTGTGCAGGGATCAAGAAACACCATATATTTT.

The chain joins TRBV18 to TRBJ2-3; D ambiguous. Germline lookup yields CDR1 KGHSH and CDR2 LQKENI. The CDR3 contains 15 residues. V was pared by 3 bases and J by 0 bases, with 10 bases between. The CDR3: CASSPRLGSTDTQYF. The CDR3 DNA sequence: TGTGCCAGCTCACCTAGGTTAGGTAGCACAGATACGCAGTATTTT.

The chain joins TRBV13 to TRBJ2-1, with TRBD2 matching over 10 bases. The CDR3 loop spans 16 amino acids. Germline V gene sequence: CDR1 PRHDT, CDR2 FYEKMQ (reference sequence). With V trimmed by 5 bases and J by 1 base, 5 bases remained unmatched. The chain's CDR3 is CASSLMTSGSYNEQFF. The CDR3 DNA reads TGTGCCAGCAGCCTAATGACTAGCGGGTCCTACAATGAGCAGTTCTTC.

With respect to this clone: One end of the junction does not line up with germline, which may come from a read error. The V gene is TRBV4-3, the J gene TRBJ2-7; 12 bases agree with TRBD2. The CDR3 loop spans 16 amino acids. Germline V gene sequence: CDR1 LGHNA, CDR2 YSLEER. The CDR3 DNA reads TGCGCCAGCAGCCCGATGCTGGGACTAGCGGGTGGTTCTACGGACTTC. This gives the protein CASSPMLGLAGGSTDF.

This clone was found once. The chain couples TRBV10-3 to TRBJ1-2; D unresolved. The CDR3 length is 15 residues. V was clipped by 0 bases and J by 2 bases, with 10 bases between them. Germline CDR1 is ENHRY and CDR2 is SYGVKD. The CDR3 sequence is CAISESLDENYGYTF. In nucleotides, the CDR3 is TGTGCCATCAGTGAGTCTTTGGATGAGAACTATGGCTACACCTTC.

The rearrangement joins TRBV7-2 to TRBJ1-4; 7 bases agree with TRBD1. Germline V gene data show CDR1 as SGHTA and CDR2 as FQGNSA. The V and J ends lost 5 bases and 4 bases, in that order; junction bases with no gene match: 13. CDR3 length: 17 amino acids. CDR3 loop: CASSRLVGTAYNEKLFF. CDR3 nucleotides: TGTGCCAGCAGCCGCCTGGTGGGGACAGCTTATAATGAAAAACTGTTTTTT.

The V gene is TRBV10-2, the J gene TRBJ2-3, with TRBD2 matching over 14 bases. Germline V gives CDR1 WSHSY, CDR2 SAAADI. The J segment lost 3 bases and the V segment lost 3 bases, leaving 8 bases of the junction unmatched. The CDR3 loop spans 18 amino acids. The CDR3 coding sequence is TGCGCCAGCAGTGAAACCCAAGGGACTAGCGGGAGAACAGATACGCAGTATTTT. It translates to CASSETQGTSGRTDTQYF.

V gene TRBV7-6 combines with J gene TRBJ2-1, with TRBD2 matching over 8 bases. From germline, CDR1 is SGHVS and CDR2 FNYEAQ. Trimming took 5 bases from V and 6 from J; bases not matched to a gene: 21. CDR3 length: 19 residues. In nucleotides, the CDR3 is TGTGCCAGCAGCCTAGTTGACGGAATCCGGGAGGGCCGGGCCAATGAGCAGTTCTTC. Protein sequence: CASSLVDGIREGRANEQFF.